A single sample gave rise to the 9 T cell receptor beta chains below, sequenced in a study of cytomegalovirus exposure and HLA in healthy donors. In the PCR, 60 Vbeta and 13 Jbeta primers were used. Sequenced by immunoSEQ multiplex PCR; TCRdb stores in-frame clones only, minus some. The table has 130,000 to 150,000 clones, roughly three quarters seen once; the top ten hold nearly 5%. The sequenced sample was PBMCs. These receptors all come from a woman in her 50s in good health and CMV-seronegative.

This clone was found a few times. Here the CDR3 DNA reads TGTGCCAGCAGCTCCTATGACAGGGGGCGAAGTGAAGCTTTCTTT. It encodes CASSSYDRGRSEAFF. The J gene is TRBJ1-1, the V gene TRBV7-9; 10 bases align to TRBD1. This CDR3 spans 15 amino acids. CDR1 is SEHNR and CDR2 is FQNEAQ in the germline V gene (reference sequence). Germline trimming cut 4 bases from V and 7 bases from J; bases unmatched to any gene: 9.

This chain links TRBV7-9 with TRBJ1-2; maybe TRBD1 (5 bases). The CDR3 is made up of 17 amino acids. Germline assignment: CDR1 SEHNR and CDR2 FQNEAQ (reference sequence). V gave up 1 base and J gave up 1 base, with 16 bases separating them. The CDR3 nucleotides are TGTGCCAGCAGCTTAGAGGGGTGGCAGTCAATTAACTATGGCTACACCTTC. Protein: CASSLEGWQSINYGYTF. The variable domain in full, with the rest retrieved from reference TRBV7-9 and TRBJ1-2, is DTGVSQNPRHKITKRGQNVTFRCDPISEHNRLYWYRQTLGQGPEFLTYFQNEAQLEKSRLLSDRFSAERPKGSFSTLEIQRTEQGDSAMYLCASSLEGWQSINYGYTFGSGTRLTVV.

The chain has TRBV9 and TRBJ1-2, with a tentative D call TRBD1 (6 bases). The germline CDR1 and CDR2 sequences are SGDLS and YYNGEE. The CDR3 runs to 16 residues. V was trimmed by 3 bases and J by 8 bases, leaving 23 bases between them. CDR3 residues: CASSAHPGAGGHGYTF. The DNA of the CDR3 is TGTGCCAGCAGCGCCCACCCCGGGGCGGGGGGCCACGGCTACACCTTC.

The chain is built from TRBV6-5 and TRBJ1-2; no definite D call. V lost 8 bases and J lost 2, with 6 bases in between. This CDR3 has 11 amino acids. Germline loops: CDR1 MNHEY, CDR2 SVGAGI. CDR3 sequence: CASRRNYGYTF. CDR3 sequence (DNA): TGTGCCAGCCGGCGGAACTATGGCTACACCTTC.

This sequence joins TRBV27 and TRBJ1-4; 8 nucleotides align to TRBD1. Trimming at V came to 11 bases and at J to 9 bases, leaving 11 bases not matched to a gene. Looked up from germline, CDR1 is MNHEY and CDR2 is SMNVEV (reference sequence). The CDR3 extends over 13 amino acids. CDR3 residues: CAVRSRTGQKLFF. In DNA, the CDR3 is TGTGCCGTCCGTTCTCGGACAGGGCAAAAACTGTTTTTT.

The chain is built from TRBV7-2 and TRBJ2-5; possible D gene TRBD2, 6 bases. The CDR3 sequence is 11 residues long. Germline loops: CDR1 SGHTA, CDR2 FQGNSA. V gave up 8 bases and J gave up 11 bases, with 15 bases separating them. As DNA, the CDR3 is TGTGCCAGCGCTTCCGGGGGAGAGCAGTACTTC. Residues: CASASGGEQYF.

This chain joins TRBV7-8 and TRBJ1-5; TRBD1 agrees at 8 bases. The CDR3 sequence is 15 residues long. Unmatched junction bases numbered 2, after V lost 2 bases and J lost 2 bases. Germline lookup yields CDR1 SGHVS and CDR2 FQNEAQ. The DNA of the CDR3 is TGTGCCAGCAGCTTACAGACAGGGGGCAATCAGCCCCAGCATTTT. This gives the protein CASSLQTGGNQPQHF.

This clone has just a few counts. The chain links TRBV2 to TRBJ1-2; TRBD1 matches at 7 bases. After removal of 4 bases from V and 4 bases from J, the junction contained 9 bases not matched to a gene. Germline V gene sequence: CDR1 SNHLY, CDR2 FYNNEI. The CDR3 extends over 15 amino acids. CDR3 in amino acids: CASSGGEGGVYGYTF. CDR3 coding DNA: TGTGCCAGCAGTGGAGGCGAAGGGGGCGTCTATGGCTACACCTTC.

Comments on this clone: Other nucleotide sequences in the sample specify the same CDR3. V gene TRBV6-4 combines with J gene TRBJ2-1; TRBD2 matches at 11 bases. This CDR3 is 15 amino acids long. The V gene's germline CDR1 is MRHNA and CDR2 SNTAGT. Trimming at V came to 3 bases and at J to 2 bases, leaving 0 bases not matched to a gene. As DNA, the CDR3 is TGTGCCAGCAGTGATAGCGGGGGGGCCTACAATGAGCAGTTCTTC. Protein: CASSDSGGAYNEQFF.